Shown below are 5 T cell receptor beta chains from a single sample sequenced in a study of low-dose radiotherapy and immunotherapy resistance in tumors. TRAV- and TRBV-specific primers primed first-strand cDNA, covering alpha and beta chains. TCRs underwent 20 PCR cycles of amplification with a constant-region primer and V-primer adapter. TCRdb reanalysed the reads using MiXCR and keeps one entry per CDR3 protein. Seen here are 55,000 to 80,000 distinct CDR3 sequences, more than 25% observed once, and the top ten hold 6.6%. The sample's time point: before trial treatment. The sequencing here drew on PBMCs, taken before treatment. The receptor source for this set is a male donor with rectosigmoid adenocarcinoma.

This clonotype was seen only a few times. A far larger clone is one nucleotide away, so this likely arose from a read error. This sequence joins TRBV10-3 and TRBJ2-1, with D possibly matching TRBD2 (5 bases). The germline CDR1 and CDR2 sequences are ENHRY and SYGVKD. The CDR3 is made up of 16 amino acids. Trimming left V 2 bases short and J 10 bases short, with 21 bases between. The CDR3 is CAISEVRESLGGEQFF. The CDR3 DNA follows: TGTGCCATCAGTGAGGTTAGGGAGTCCCTAGGAGGCGAGCAGTTCTTC.

The chain is built from TRBV28 and TRBJ2-3; TRBD2 matches at 8 bases. The CDR3 has 17 residues. The V gene end was trimmed by 6 bases and the J gene end by 0 bases; junction bases not matched to a gene: 11. The germline V gene encodes CDR1 MDHEN and CDR2 SYDVKM. In DNA, the CDR3 is TGTGCCAGCAGCCCCAAACGACTAGCGCCAAGCACAGATACGCAGTATTTT. This codes for CASSPKRLAPSTDTQYF.

This chain joins TRBV5-1 and TRBJ2-1, with D perhaps given as TRBD1 or TRBD2 (6 bases each). The V end was cut by 3 bases, the J end by 7 bases, with 14 bases between. CDR1 is SGHRS and CDR2 is YFSETQ in the germline V gene. The CDR3 is made up of 14 amino acids. CDR3 sequence reads: CASSSNGGLNEQFF. CDR3 DNA: TGCGCCAGCAGCTCCAATGGGGGGCTTAATGAGCAGTTCTTC. The entire variable domain, with the rest obtained from reference TRBV5-1 and TRBJ2-1, is as follows: KAGVTQTPRYLIKTRGQQVTLSCSPISGHRSVSWYQQTPGQGLQFLFEYFSETQRNKGNFPGRFSGRQFSNSRSEMNVSTLELGDSALYLCASSSNGGLNEQFFGPGTRLTVL.

This clonotype was picked up one time. A read error is possible here, since a much larger clone lies one base away. The chain is built from TRBV12-3 or TRBV12-4 and TRBJ1-2; D gene ambiguous. The CDR3 consists of 13 residues. V gave up 5 bases and J gave up 4 bases, with 11 bases separating them. The CDR3 sequence is CASSARDGYGYTF. In DNA, the CDR3 is TGTGCCAGCAGTGCGAGAGATGGCTATGGCTACACCTTC.

This clonotype was detected ten times or more. The gene calls are TRBV12-3 or TRBV12-4 and TRBJ2-1; the match to TRBD2 covers 16 bases. The V and J ends lost 6 bases and 8 bases, in that order; junction bases with no gene match: 13. CDR3 size: 18 residues. The CDR3 sequence: CASSLGGTSGRATHEQFF. Here the CDR3 DNA reads TGTGCCAGCAGCCTGGGAGGGACTAGCGGGAGGGCCACCCATGAGCAGTTCTTC.